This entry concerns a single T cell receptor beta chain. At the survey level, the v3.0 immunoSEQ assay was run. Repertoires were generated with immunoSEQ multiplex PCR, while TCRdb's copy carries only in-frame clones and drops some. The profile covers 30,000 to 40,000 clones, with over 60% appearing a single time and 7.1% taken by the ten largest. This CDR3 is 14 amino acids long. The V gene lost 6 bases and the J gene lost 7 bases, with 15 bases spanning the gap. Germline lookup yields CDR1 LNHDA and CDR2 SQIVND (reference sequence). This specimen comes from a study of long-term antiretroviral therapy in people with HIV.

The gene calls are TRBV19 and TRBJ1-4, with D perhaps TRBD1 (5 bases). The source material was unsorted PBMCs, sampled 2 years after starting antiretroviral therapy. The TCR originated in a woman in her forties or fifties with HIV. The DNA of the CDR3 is TGTGCCAGTAGGCCCACAGGTCAGGGTGAAAAACTGTTTTTT. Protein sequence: CASRPTGQGEKLFF.